These T cell receptor beta chains were read from a single sample in a study of early T cells in non-severe SARS-CoV-2 infection. From the 5' RACE reads, TCRdb called clonotypes with MiXCR, one entry per CDR3 protein. This table has tens of thousands of distinct CDR3 sequences, about 15% appearing once. Sequences were derived from whole blood, sampled at baseline. These receptors came from an adult who was a healthcare worker with PCR-confirmed SARS-CoV-2 infection or an uninfected control (not recorded which). CDR3s include the opening cysteine and the closing phenylalanine or tryptophan. The order of the fields is J gene, V gene, clone size, D gene, CDR3 protein, CDR3 DNA. A D gene is named only where the DNA matches it firmly. The size entry is marked missing in some rows and otherwise reads once, few, many or a size class.

TRBJ2-3	TRBV27	-	TRBD1	CASADRGPTDTQYF	TGTGCCAGCGCCGACAGGGGGCCAACAGATACGCAGTATTTT
TRBJ2-1	TRBV9	few	TRBD2	CASSSRRASGSYNEQFF	TGTGCCAGCAGCTCCCGTAGGGCTAGCGGATCCTACAATGAGCAGTTCTTC
TRBJ2-7	TRBV7-9	-	TRBD1	CASARDRRYEQYF	TGTGCCAGCGCCCGGGACAGACGCTACGAGCAGTACTTC
TRBJ1-1	TRBV29-1	-	-	CSVGRVRSPEAFF	TGCAGCGTTGGGAGGGTCCGCTCTCCTGAAGCTTTCTTT
TRBJ2-3	TRBV12-3/TRBV12-4	few	TRBD2	CASSFRLAGVTDTQYF	TGTGCCAGCAGTTTTCGACTAGCGGGAGTTACAGATACGCAGTATTTT
TRBJ2-1	TRBV7-8	few	-	CASSFDPNNEQFF	TGTGCCAGCAGCTTTGACCCGAACAATGAGCAGTTCTTC
TRBJ2-7	TRBV12-3/TRBV12-4	few	TRBD2	CASSDSEREYEQYF	TGTGCCAGCAGTGACTCGGAGCGGGAGTACGAGCAGTACTTC
TRBJ1-3	TRBV5-1	-	TRBD1	CASSFFPGTGEMAGNTIYF	TGCGCCAGCAGCTTTTTTCCTGGGACAGGGGAGATGGCTGGAAACACCATATATTTT
TRBJ2-1	TRBV6-2/TRBV6-3	-	-	CASSYSGPAGEQFF	TGTGCCAGCAGTTACTCGGGCCCTGCTGGGGAGCAGTTCTTC
TRBJ2-7	TRBV6-2/TRBV6-3	-	-	CASSLRNSGEQYF	TGTGCCAGCAGTCTCCGAAACTCGGGGGAGCAGTACTTC
TRBJ2-3	TRBV19	-	-	CASKEEGHTGGPRDTQYF	TGTGCCAGTAAGGAAGAGGGACACACGGGGGGTCCCAGAGATACGCAGTATTTT
TRBJ2-2	TRBV7-6	-	-	CASSAWTKQLNTGELFF	TGTGCCAGCAGTGCCTGGACAAAGCAGCTCAACACCGGGGAGCTGTTTTTT
TRBJ1-1	TRBV21-1	few	-	CASSVTGQLSNTEAFF	TGTGCCAGCAGCGTGACAGGGCAACTATCCAACACTGAAGCTTTCTTT
TRBJ2-2	TRBV6-5	few	TRBD1	CASRRQGATGELFF	TGTGCCAGCAGAAGACAGGGGGCCACCGGGGAGCTGTTTTTT
TRBJ2-7	TRBV5-1	-	-	CASSFSGSTYEQYF	TGCGCCAGCAGCTTCTCCGGGAGTACCTACGAGCAGTACTTC
TRBJ2-1	TRBV29-1	many	TRBD1	CSVVGTEGYNEQFF	TGCAGCGTTGTTGGGACAGAGGGGTACAATGAGCAGTTCTTC
TRBJ2-3	TRBV19	-	-	CASRQVSTDTQYF	TGTGCCAGCCGACAGGTTTCCACAGATACGCAGTATTTT
TRBJ2-5	TRBV12-3/TRBV12-4	-	TRBD2	CASSASGLKETQYF	TGTGCCAGCAGTGCATCGGGACTAAAGGAGACCCAGTACTTC
TRBJ2-5	TRBV9	many	-	CASSKLRGAQETQYF	TGTGCCAGCAGCAAACTTCGCGGGGCCCAAGAGACCCAGTACTTC
TRBJ2-1	TRBV6-2/TRBV6-3	many	TRBD2	CASSYISGNNDLSSYNEQFF	TGTGCCAGCAGTTACATTAGCGGGAATAATGATCTTAGCTCCTACAATGAGCAGTTCTTC
TRBJ2-6	TRBV10-3	few	-	CAISEKGSGANVLTF	TGTGCCATCAGTGAGAAGGGCTCTGGGGCCAACGTCCTGACTTTC
TRBJ1-1	TRBV12-5	-	-	CASGLMNTEAFF	TGTGCTAGTGGTTTGATGAACACTGAAGCTTTCTTT
TRBJ2-1	TRBV11-2	-	-	CASSLDRGTLYEQFF	TGTGCCAGCAGCTTAGATCGCGGGACACTGTACGAGCAGTTCTTC
TRBJ1-1	TRBV5-1	few	-	CASSLDGTQGPMNTEAFF	TGCGCCAGCAGCTTGGACGGGACCCAGGGGCCTATGAACACTGAAGCTTTCTTT
TRBJ2-1	TRBV11-3	many	TRBD2	CASSLDGREGLNEQFF	TGTGCCAGCAGCTTAGATGGACGGGAGGGCCTTAATGAGCAGTTCTTC
TRBJ2-5	TRBV7-3	few	-	CASSLTVGETQYF	TGTGCCAGCAGCTTAACGGTCGGGGAGACCCAGTACTTC
TRBJ2-1	TRBV10-2	medium-sized	-	CASSVAEDNEQFF	TGCGCCAGCAGTGTAGCGGAGGACAATGAGCAGTTCTTC
TRBJ2-5	TRBV2	-	-	CASSPKPGDQETQYF	TGTGCCAGCAGTCCCAAACCGGGAGACCAAGAGACCCAGTACTTC
TRBJ1-1	TRBV20-1	few	-	CSASKQNTEAFF	TGCAGTGCTAGCAAACAGAACACTGAAGCTTTCTTT
TRBJ2-5	TRBV20-1	few	-	CSARVSLGQETQYF	TGCAGTGCTAGAGTGTCATTAGGACAAGAGACCCAGTACTTC
TRBJ1-1	TRBV3-1	once	-	CASSPGGGGNTEAFF	TGTGCCAGCAGCCCCGGCGGAGGGGGGAACACTGAAGCTTTCTTT
TRBJ2-7	TRBV2	few	-	CASSPSSGEAYEQYF	TGTGCCAGCAGCCCGTCCTCCGGGGAGGCGTACGAGCAGTACTTC
TRBJ2-7	TRBV20-1	few	-	CSASLRGYEQYF	TGCAGTGCTAGCCTCAGGGGCTACGAGCAGTACTTC
TRBJ2-3	TRBV20-1	once	TRBD2	CSARDPVLAGPDTQYF	TGCAGTGCTAGAGATCCAGTACTAGCGGGACCAGATACGCAGTATTTT
TRBJ2-5	TRBV7-9	-	-	CASSPPLALETQYF	TGTGCCAGCAGCCCCCCCCTAGCTTTGGAGACCCAGTACTTC
TRBJ1-5	TRBV30	-	-	CAWARDGGQPQHF	TGTGCCTGGGCCAGAGATGGGGGACAGCCCCAGCATTTT
TRBJ2-5	TRBV7-9	-	TRBD2	CASSLKASGQETQYF	TGTGCCAGCAGCTTAAAGGCTAGCGGCCAAGAGACCCAGTACTTC
TRBJ1-6	TRBV6-6	few	-	CASRRISENSPLHF	TGTGCCAGCAGGCGGATTTCTGAAAATTCACCCCTCCACTTT
TRBJ1-6	TRBV6-4	many	-	CASSDGPEANSPLHF	TGTGCCAGCAGTGACGGACCAGAGGCTAATTCACCCCTCCACTTT
TRBJ2-2	TRBV10-3	-	TRBD1	CAISGPGGTGELFF	TGTGCCATCAGTGGCCCAGGGGGCACCGGGGAGCTGTTTTTT